The clone carrying this TCR beta chain was picked up a small number of times. Antigen specificity is unknown. There are 15 residues in the CDR3. CDR1 is LNHDA, CDR2 SQIVND, per germline (reference sequence). V lost 7 bases to trimming and J lost 1 base, with 14 bases between them. The entry originates in a study of T cells in Graves' hyperthyroidism and ophthalmopathy. Findings and caveats of the study: Ophthalmopathy cases were set apart from stable hyperthyroidism by a 13 V-J model. Ophthalmopathy was model-predicted a median approximately 6.9 months pre-onset. Blood also showed most of the thyroid clonotypes that were expanded above 0.001.

There were TCR beta CDR3 regions amplified from RNA transcripts. During a first-round RT-PCR of the TCR CDR3, the HTBI primer set was used. TCRdb fed the multiplex PCR reads into MiXCR, producing one record per CDR3 protein. Here the sample spans approximately 270,000 distinct CDR3 sequences, roughly 15% being singletons. A sample of blood taken at first hyperthyroidism diagnosis preceded any ophthalmopathy symptoms. V and J are TRBV19 and TRBJ1-5; D gene uncertain. This clonotype originated in a woman between 35 and 50 years old with Graves' hyperthyroidism that later progressed to Graves' ophthalmopathy. What was sequenced was blood. For the CDR3, the DNA is TGTGCCAGTACCCCATCCAGCCTAAGCAATCAGCCCCAGCATTTT. Translating it yields CASTPSSLSNQPQHF.